These T cell receptor beta chains were read from a single sample in a study of T-cell reconstitution after alpha-beta-depleted transplantation in children. MiXCR, applied by TCRdb to the PCR reads, yields one record per CDR3 protein. The sample contains 240,000 or so distinct CDR3 sequences, roughly 8% of which appear only once. This material consisted of PBMCs, mostly from graft donor cells, taken 180 days after TCRalphabeta/CD19-depleted stem cell transplant. These receptors all come from a male patient under 18 who had a stem cell transplant for acute lymphoblastic leukemia, so the T cells may come from the graft donor. Each CDR3 is given with its conserved first and last residue. The D gene is left open where the match is weak. Part of the rows lack a size; the others show once, few, many or a class for expanded clones.

abundance,d_gene,j_gene,v_gene,CDR3aa,CDR3nt
many,TRBD1,TRBJ1-5,TRBV3-1,CASSQRTGGTGNQPQHF,TGTGCCAGCAGCCAGCGGACAGGGGGAACAGGCAATCAGCCCCAGCATTTT
many,-,TRBJ1-1,TRBV5-6,CASSLELARMNTEAFF,TGTGCCAGCAGCTTGGAGTTGGCACGGATGAACACTGAAGCTTTCTTT
many,-,TRBJ2-1,TRBV3-1,CASSPFVGINEQFF,TGTGCCAGCAGCCCTTTCGTGGGGATCAATGAGCAGTTCTTC
many,-,TRBJ2-1,TRBV7-9,CSSSSPLGGPNNEQFF,TGTTCCAGCAGCTCCCCTTTAGGGGGGCCTAACAATGAGCAGTTCTTC
many,-,TRBJ2-2,TRBV12-3/TRBV12-4,CASSLYRDTGELFF,TGTGCCAGCAGTCTATACAGGGACACCGGGGAGCTGTTTTTT
many,-,TRBJ1-1,TRBV5-1,CASSLVVGQILTLNTEAFF,TGCGCCAGCAGCTTGGTCGTTGGACAGATTCTAACCTTGAACACTGAAGCTTTCTTT
few,TRBD2,TRBJ2-5,TRBV3-1,CASSPGGGETQYF,TGTGCCAGCAGCCCCGGGGGGGGGGAGACCCAGTACTTC
few,TRBD2,TRBJ2-5,TRBV7-2,CASSSLAGGVTQYF,TGTGCCAGCAGCTCACTAGCGGGGGGGGTGACCCAGTACTTC
few,-,TRBJ1-2,TRBV6-5,CASSYRLRTGGNYGYTF,TGTGCCAGCAGTTATAGATTAAGAACAGGAGGCAACTATGGCTACACCTTC
many,-,TRBJ2-7,TRBV6-2/TRBV6-3,CASSYTTSYEQYF,TGTGCCAGCAGTTACACAACCTCCTACGAGCAGTACTTC
many,-,TRBJ2-5,TRBV7-2,CASSFLQETQYF,TGTGCCAGCAGCTTCTTACAAGAGACCCAGTACTTC
many,TRBD1,TRBJ2-1,TRBV10-3,CAISGQGAYEQFF,TGTGCCATCAGTGGACAGGGGGCTTATGAGCAGTTCTTC
many,-,TRBJ2-4,TRBV12-3/TRBV12-4,CASSSVLDTAKNIQYF,TGTGCCAGCAGTTCCGTTCTGGACACGGCCAAAAACATTCAGTACTTC
many,TRBD1,TRBJ2-5,TRBV4-3,CASSPDRGLETQYF,TGCGCCAGCAGTCCGGACAGGGGGCTAGAGACCCAGTACTTC
many,TRBD1,TRBJ2-2,TRBV28,CASSSSGTGGTGELFF,TGTGCCAGCAGTTCGTCCGGGACAGGGGGCACCGGGGAGCTGTTTTTT
many,TRBD2,TRBJ2-1,TRBV6-1,CASSGSGGYNEQFF,TGTGCCAGCAGTGGTAGCGGGGGGTACAATGAGCAGTTCTTC
many,-,TRBJ2-2,TRBV7-7,CASSLGDSPNTGELFF,TGTGCCAGCAGCTTAGGAGACAGCCCGAACACCGGGGAGCTGTTTTTT
many,-,TRBJ2-5,TRBV20-1,CSASVFSETQYF,TGCAGTGCTAGCGTCTTCTCAGAGACCCAGTACTTC
many,TRBD1,TRBJ2-2,TRBV10-3,CAISESHTGGTGELFF,TGTGCCATCAGTGAGTCGCACACAGGGGGCACCGGGGAGCTGTTTTTT
few,-,TRBJ2-1,TRBV28,CASRPSGRALGDEQFF,TGTGCCAGCAGGCCGTCTGGGCGGGCTTTGGGGGATGAGCAGTTCTTC
few,-,TRBJ1-3,TRBV23-1,CAISVRSSGNTIYF,TGCGCCATCTCGGTCCGATCTTCTGGAAACACCATATATTTT
-,TRBD2,TRBJ2-1,TRBV12-3/TRBV12-4,CTRSLARLAGTSYNEQFF,TGTACCCGCAGTTTAGCCCGACTAGCGGGAACCTCCTACAATGAGCAGTTCTTC
-,-,TRBJ1-1,TRBV20-1,CSARDLWGVDTEAFF,TGCAGTGCTAGAGATCTCTGGGGGGTGGACACTGAAGCTTTCTTT
-,-,TRBJ2-3,TRBV6-2/TRBV6-3,CASTQIWGGTDTQYF,TGTGCCAGCACCCAAATTTGGGGGGGCACAGATACGCAGTATTTT
many,TRBD2,TRBJ2-1,TRBV6-2/TRBV6-3,CASSYLASGPVGAYNEQFF,TGTGCCAGCAGTTACTTGGCTAGCGGACCTGTAGGGGCCTACAATGAGCAGTTCTTC
many,-,TRBJ2-4,TRBV6-1,CASSKIWGAKNIQYF,TGTGCCAGCAGCAAGATATGGGGGGCCAAAAACATTCAGTACTTC
many,-,TRBJ1-1,TRBV5-1,CASSRQGISLGPEAFF,TGCGCCAGCAGCCGCCAGGGGATCTCGTTGGGACCTGAAGCTTTCTTT
many,-,TRBJ2-4,TRBV25-1,CASSERRSKNIQYF,TGTGCCAGCAGTGAGCGACGGTCCAAAAACATTCAGTACTTC
-,TRBD1,TRBJ1-1,TRBV6-5,CASSLTGTGVNAEAFF,TGTGCCAGCAGCTTAACCGGGACAGGGGTGAACGCTGAAGCTTTCTTT
many,TRBD2,TRBJ2-3,TRBV11-3,CASSRTSVSDTQYF,TGTGCCAGCAGCCGGACTAGCGTATCAGATACGCAGTATTTT
many,-,TRBJ2-2,TRBV10-1,CASSEGRITGELFF,TGCGCCAGCAGTGAAGGGCGGATCACCGGGGAGCTGTTTTTT
many,-,TRBJ2-7,TRBV28,CASSYHRRVSYEQYF,TGTGCCAGCAGTTATCATCGACGGGTCTCCTACGAGCAGTACTTC
many,-,TRBJ2-1,TRBV20-1,CSAKPTAWGNEQFF,TGCAGTGCGAAACCGACGGCCTGGGGCAATGAGCAGTTCTTC
many,-,TRBJ1-6,TRBV10-3,CATRGTVSDSPLHF,TGTGCCACCAGGGGCACAGTATCAGATTCACCCCTCCACTTT
many,TRBD2,TRBJ2-5,TRBV20-1,CSVEETSGGARETQYF,TGCAGTGTAGAGGAGACTAGCGGGGGTGCCAGGGAGACCCAGTACTTC
many,-,TRBJ2-5,TRBV4-2,CASSQTNGLETQYF,TGTGCCAGCAGCCAGACAAATGGGTTGGAGACCCAGTACTTC
many,-,TRBJ2-1,TRBV27,CASRRRTGWGNNEQFF,TGTGCCAGCAGACGGCGAACAGGGTGGGGAAACAATGAGCAGTTCTTC
many,-,TRBJ2-3,TRBV19,CASSQTLTTDTQYF,TGTGCCAGTAGTCAAACTCTTACCACAGATACGCAGTATTTT
many,-,TRBJ2-1,TRBV7-6,CASSFRDTFYNEQFF,TGTGCCAGCAGCTTCCGGGACACCTTCTACAATGAGCAGTTCTTC
many,-,TRBJ2-7,TRBV28,CASSLVSPGPKDYEQYF,TGTGCCAGCAGTTTGGTCTCCCCCGGACCCAAGGACTACGAGCAGTACTTC
many,-,TRBJ2-7,TRBV20-1,CSAEGGGPSSYEQYF,TGCAGTGCGGAGGGAGGGGGTCCTAGCTCCTACGAGCAGTACTTC
many,TRBD2,TRBJ2-3,TRBV28,CASSFRLAVTDTQYF,TGTGCCAGCAGTTTCCGACTAGCGGTCACAGATACGCAGTATTTT
many,-,TRBJ2-7,TRBV10-3,CAISLRGEGYEQYF,TGTGCCATCTCGTTGCGGGGAGAGGGATACGAGCAGTACTTC
many,TRBD2,TRBJ2-7,TRBV6-1,CASSHSGRTYEQYF,TGTGCCAGCAGCCACAGCGGGAGGACCTACGAGCAGTACTTC